Presented here are 29 T cell receptor beta chains from one specimen sequenced in a study of OX40 agonist ivuxolimab in advanced cancers. The method was immunoSEQ multiplex PCR; TCRdb's version includes in-frame clones alone and lacks a portion of them. The sample holds 72,000 or so clones; 75% to 90% are singletons and the top ten take roughly 1.3%. The sequenced sample was CD4+ or CD8+ T cells sorted from blood, obtained in a trial of the OX40 agonist ivuxolimab. The receptors were gathered from an adult with an advanced solid tumor such as melanoma, head and neck, liver or kidney cancer.

The chain recombines TRBV7-3 with TRBJ1-6, with 9 positions matching TRBD1. The CDR3 is 13 residues long. J lost 10 bases, V lost 8 bases, and 6 bases had no gene match. In germline, CDR1 is SGHTA, CDR2 FQGTGA. DNA for the CDR3: TGTGCCAGCGGGACAGGGTTAGAATCACCCCTCCACTTT. As protein: CASGTGLESPLHF.

The CDR3 protein is CSVVGQTTGELFF. DNA for the CDR3: TGCAGCGTCGTGGGACAGACGACCGGGGAGCTGTTTTTT. The gene calls are TRBV29-1 and TRBJ2-2, with TRBD1 identical over 7 bases. J was trimmed by 5 bases and V by 6 bases; bases with no gene match: 6. The CDR3 covers 13 residues. CDR1 is SQVTM and CDR2 is ANQGSEA in the germline V gene.

The chain recombines TRBV5-8 with TRBJ2-7; D uncertain. Germline loops: CDR1 SGHTS, CDR2 YDEGEE. V shed 5 bases and J shed 2 bases, with 8 bases lying between them. The CDR3 is 12 residues long. CDR3 DNA sequence: TGTGCCAGCAGGTTAATTACCTACGAGCAGTACTTC. It codes for CASRLITYEQYF.

The rearrangement links TRBV5-5 to TRBJ1-4, with D possibly TRBD1 on 5 matching bases. Germline-derived CDR1 and CDR2 are SGHKS and YYEKEE (reference sequence). Trimming stripped 3 bases from V and 8 bases from J, with 14 bases between. This CDR3 spans 14 amino acids. CDR3 DNA sequence: TGTGCCAGCAGCTCTCTCCAGGGTAGGGAAAAACTGTTTTTT. It is translated as CASSSLQGREKLFF.

J is TRBJ1-5 and V is TRBV19; D remains ambiguous. The CDR3 extends over 14 amino acids. Per the germline V gene, CDR1 is LNHDA and CDR2 is SQIVND (reference sequence). The ends were cut back, 5 bases at V and 5 bases at J, with 13 bases in the middle. In nucleotides, the CDR3 is TGTGCCAGTAGTTCTGCGGAGCTGTATCAGCCCCAGCATTTT. Residues: CASSSAELYQPQHF.

The chain is built from TRBV7-9 and TRBJ2-3; perhaps TRBD1 as D (6 bases). CDR3 length equals 14 residues. Deletions cut 5 bases from V and 2 bases from J, with 11 bases between. The germline gives CDR1 SEHNR, CDR2 FQNEAQ (reference sequence). The DNA of the CDR3 is TGTGCCAGCAGCAAGCAGGGGAACACAGATACGCAGTATTTT. Encoded protein: CASSKQGNTDTQYF.

This chain links TRBV19 with TRBJ2-7; 11 nucleotides line up with TRBD2. Germline CDR1 is LNHDA and CDR2 is SQIVND (reference sequence). After removal of 6 bases from V and 4 bases from J, the junction contained 5 bases not matched to a gene. The CDR3 runs to 14 residues. This CDR3 is CASRTGTSGYEQYF. The CDR3 DNA reads TGTGCCAGTAGGACCGGGACTAGCGGATACGAGCAGTACTTC.

Of note for this clone: An end of the junction differs from the germline gene, which may be a read error. This chain links TRBV7-7 with TRBJ2-3, with D uncertain. This CDR3 contains 13 residues. The V gene's germline CDR1 is SSHAT and CDR2 FNYEAQ (reference sequence). The CDR3: CASSLEFGDTQYF. DNA for the CDR3: TGTGCTAGCAGCTTAGAGTTCGGAGATACGCAGTATTTT.

V usage is TRBV19 and J usage is TRBJ1-1, with a tentative D call TRBD1 (5 bases). Trimming pared 5 bases from V and 4 bases from J, leaving 8 bases between. Germline CDR1 is LNHDA and CDR2 is SQIVND (reference sequence). The CDR3 length is 12 residues. For the CDR3, the DNA is TGTGCCAGTAGTTCGAGGGGCACTGAAGCTTTCTTT. Amino acids: CASSSRGTEAFF.

J is TRBJ1-2 and V is TRBV7-9, with D perhaps matching TRBD1 (5 bases). Looked up from germline, CDR1 is SEHNR and CDR2 is FQNEAQ (reference sequence). This CDR3 has 13 residues. The V end was cut by 5 bases, the J end by 2 bases, with 9 bases between. The CDR3 is CASSHEGNYGYTF. CDR3 DNA: TGTGCCAGCAGCCACGAGGGGAACTATGGCTACACCTTC.

The J gene is TRBJ2-3, the V gene TRBV11-2, with 8 bases lining up with TRBD2. Germline CDR1 and CDR2: SGHAT and FQNNGV. With V trimmed by 4 bases and J by 0 bases, 3 bases remained unmatched. The CDR3 runs to 15 residues. CDR3 region: CASSSLAGSTDTQYF. In DNA, the CDR3 is TGTGCCAGCAGCTCCTTAGCGGGAAGCACAGATACGCAGTATTTT.

The chain carries TRBV6-6 and TRBJ1-5; D is unresolved. Trimming cost V 8 bases and J 1 base, with 12 bases left between them. The CDR3 extends over 14 amino acids. In germline, CDR1 is MNHNY, CDR2 SVGAGI (reference sequence). CDR3: CASRGDSSNQPQHF. The CDR3 DNA sequence: TGTGCCAGCCGCGGGGATAGCAGCAATCAGCCCCAGCATTTT.

The CDR3: CASSELAYRTSTDTQYF. The CDR3 DNA follows: TGTGCCAGCAGCGAACTAGCGTACCGAACTAGCACAGATACGCAGTATTTT. The J gene is TRBJ2-3, the V gene TRBV6-1, with TRBD2 matching over 7 bases. With V trimmed by 6 bases and J by 0 bases, 12 bases remained unmatched. CDR3 length equals 17 residues. The germline gives CDR1 MNHNS, CDR2 SASEGT.

This sequence joins TRBV11-1 and TRBJ2-1; 7 nucleotides line up with TRBD1. CDR1 is SGHAT and CDR2 is FQDESV in the germline V gene (reference sequence). With V trimmed by 2 bases and J by 4 bases, 5 bases remained unmatched. The CDR3 length is 15 residues. This chain's CDR3 is CASSLSGQTYNEQFF. In DNA form, the CDR3 reads TGTGCCAGCAGCTTATCGGGACAGACTTACAATGAGCAGTTCTTC.

V and J are TRBV5-6 and TRBJ2-7; TRBD1 or TRBD2 may be the D gene (5 bases each). Germline CDR1 is SGHDT and CDR2 is YYEEEE. The CDR3 has 14 residues. V shed 0 bases and J shed 6 bases, with 13 bases lying between them. CDR3 protein: CASSLGLSGTEQYF. In nucleotides, the CDR3 is TGTGCCAGCAGCTTGGGGCTCTCCGGGACCGAGCAGTACTTC. Based on the CDR3 plus reference TRBV5-6 and TRBJ2-7, the full variable domain is DAGVTQSPTHLIKTRGQQVTLRCSPKSGHDTVSWYQQALGQGPQFIFQYYEEEERQRGNFPDRFSGHQFPNYSSELNVNALLLGDSALYLCASSLGLSGTEQYFGPGTRLTVT.

This rearrangement joins TRBV10-3 to TRBJ1-2; unclear D gene. V was cut by 0 bases and J by 8 bases, with 16 bases left in between. CDR3 length equals 15 residues. Germline V gives CDR1 ENHRY, CDR2 SYGVKD. CDR3 DNA sequence: TGTGCCATCAGTGAGTCGCGAGACCCACCGAAGGGCTACACCTTC. It is translated as CAISESRDPPKGYTF.

This chain joins TRBV10-3 and TRBJ2-1, with TRBD2 matching 9 bases. V trimming: 2 bases; J trimming: 4 bases; junction bases outside the gene matches: 15. There are 19 residues in the CDR3. Germline V gene lookup returns CDR1 ENHRY and CDR2 SYGVKD. The CDR3 protein is CAISEDSVSSGKSYNEQFF. CDR3 in DNA: TGTGCCATCAGTGAGGACAGTGTGTCTAGCGGGAAGTCGTACAATGAGCAGTTCTTC.

The chain links TRBV7-6 to TRBJ1-3, with D perhaps TRBD1 (5 bases). CDR1 SGHVS and CDR2 FNYEAQ come from the germline V gene. Trimming stripped 4 bases from V and 2 bases from J, with 9 bases between. The CDR3 has 14 residues. CDR3 amino acids: CASSSGRPGNTIYF. The CDR3, as DNA: TGTGCCAGCAGCTCGGGACGGCCTGGAAACACCATATATTTT.

The V call is TRBV2, the J call TRBJ2-5; 8 bases are a match to TRBD1. Germline trimming cut 7 bases from V and 0 bases from J; bases unmatched to any gene: 4. The CDR3 is 14 residues long. Germline V CDR1 and CDR2: SNHLY, FYNNEI. In DNA form, the CDR3 reads TGTGCCAGCATATCAGGGGGCCACCAAGAGACCCAGTACTTC. This gives the protein CASISGGHQETQYF.

The chain has TRBV2 and TRBJ1-5, with TRBD1 matching 8 bases. The V and J ends lost 5 bases and 3 bases, in that order; junction bases with no gene match: 3. Germline V gene lookup returns CDR1 SNHLY and CDR2 FYNNEI. CDR3 length equals 14 residues. For the CDR3, the DNA is TGTGCCAGCAGTTCGGGACAGGCCAATCAGCCCCAGCATTTT. It is translated as CASSSGQANQPQHF. Using reference TRBV2 and TRBJ1-5 for the parts outside the CDR3, the full variable domain is EPEVTQTPSHQVTQMGQEVILRCVPISNHLYFYWYRQILGQKVEFLVSFYNNEISEKSEIFDDQFSVERPDGSNFTLKIRSTKLEDSAMYFCASSSGQANQPQHFGDGTRLSIL.

This chain uses TRBV7-2 with TRBJ2-7; TRBD2 might be the D (5 bases). Germline CDR1 SGHTA, CDR2 FQGNSA. The CDR3 has 13 residues. V gave up 5 bases and J gave up 6 bases, with 14 bases separating them. The CDR3 sequence: CASSGGYLLEQYF. The CDR3 nucleotides read TGTGCCAGCAGCGGCGGGTACTTGCTCGAGCAGTACTTC.

This chain connects TRBV30 to TRBJ1-4; D is ambiguous. Germline V gene sequence: CDR1 GTSNPN, CDR2 SVGIG (reference sequence). V was cut by 3 bases and J by 4 bases, with 3 bases left in between. CDR3 length equals 11 residues. CDR3 in DNA: TGTGCCTGGAGGTTTAATGAAAAACTGTTTTTT. Translated, it gives CAWRFNEKLFF.

The genes are TRBV28 and TRBJ2-1; D assignment may be TRBD1 or TRBD2 (6 bases each). This CDR3 spans 16 amino acids. V lost 6 bases and J 0 bases, leaving 15 bases between the germline ends. Germline values: CDR1 MDHEN, CDR2 SYDVKM. The DNA of the CDR3 is TGTGCCAGCAGGCTCCCGGGGGCCAGCTCCTACAATGAGCAGTTCTTC. It is translated as CASRLPGASSYNEQFF.

The chain combines TRBV2 with TRBJ2-1; 9 bases match TRBD2. The germline V gene encodes CDR1 SNHLY and CDR2 FYNNEI. V lost 9 bases, J lost 7 bases, and 19 bases stayed unmatched. This CDR3 comprises 17 residues. This chain's CDR3 is CASIREAGGPSANEQFF. CDR3 DNA sequence: TGTGCCAGTATAAGGGAGGCGGGAGGGCCAAGTGCTAATGAGCAGTTCTTC.

The V and J genes are TRBV20-1 and TRBJ1-1; D ambiguous. Per the germline V gene, CDR1 is DFQATT and CDR2 is SNEGSKA (reference sequence). The CDR3 contains 11 residues. V was pared by 4 bases and J by 2 bases, with 5 bases between. DNA for the CDR3: TGCAGTGCTACGGATAACACTGAAGCTTTCTTT. This sequence encodes CSATDNTEAFF.

CDR3 loop: CASSVTGESTGELFF. The CDR3 nucleotides are TGCGCCAGCAGCGTTACAGGGGAGAGCACCGGGGAGCTGTTTTTT. The chain joins TRBV5-1 to TRBJ2-2; TRBD1 matches 7 bases. The CDR3 loop spans 15 amino acids. The trim removed 4 bases at V and 4 bases at J, leaving 7 bases unmatched. Per germline, CDR1 SGHRS and CDR2 YFSETQ.

The chain is built from TRBV5-5 and TRBJ1-2, with unresolved D. The V gene lost 0 bases and the J gene lost 1 base, with 16 bases spanning the gap. CDR1 and CDR2 from the germline V gene are SGHKS and YYEKEE (reference sequence). The CDR3 extends over 17 amino acids. In DNA form, the CDR3 reads TGTGCCAGCAGCTTGGGAGGAGGCCGGGCTCATAACTATGGCTACACCTTC. Translation gives CASSLGGGRAHNYGYTF.

The chain employs TRBV5-1 and TRBJ2-3, with TRBD1 as a possible D gene (6 bases). Germline CDR1 and CDR2: SGHRS and YFSETQ. There are 17 residues in the CDR3. The ends were cut back, 4 bases at V and 3 bases at J, with 21 bases in the middle. The CDR3 nucleotides read TGCGCCAGCAGCAGCTTGGGTTCAGGACAGCCAACAGATACGCAGTATTTT. Translation: CASSSLGSGQPTDTQYF.

J is TRBJ2-1 and V is TRBV7-8; TRBD2 might be the D (5 bases). The CDR3 covers 17 residues. CDR1 is SGHVS and CDR2 is FQNEAQ in the germline V gene. V lost 1 base, J lost 7 bases, and 20 bases lay in between. Here the CDR3 reads CASSLDVGPRRRNEQFF. The CDR3, as DNA: TGTGCCAGCAGCTTAGATGTCGGTCCCCGGAGGAGGAATGAGCAGTTCTTC.